What follows are 31 T cell receptor beta chains derived from one specimen sequenced in a study of T cell responses to AZD1222 COVID-19 vaccine. The data were produced by immunoSEQ multiplex PCR, yet TCRdb's version contains in-frame clones alone and is incomplete. This table has 75,000 to 100,000 clones, 85% to 90% appearing once. The specimen comprised peripheral blood, sampled on day 0 of AZD1222 vaccination. Receptor source: an adult in good health.

The rearrangement joins TRBV7-3 to TRBJ2-3, with TRBD2 matching 8 bases. Per the germline V gene, CDR1 is SGHTA and CDR2 is FQGTGA. CDR3 size: 17 residues. V trimming: 1 base; J trimming: 1 base; junction bases outside the gene matches: 7. This chain's CDR3 is CASSLRSSGDGTDTQYF. CDR3 bases: TGTGCCAGCAGCTTAAGGAGTAGCGGGGACGGCACAGATACGCAGTATTTT.

The chain has TRBV6-5 and TRBJ1-1; a weak D match, TRBD1 (6 bases). Germline loops: CDR1 MNHEY, CDR2 SVGAGI. This CDR3 region has 12 residues. Trimming cost V 11 bases and J 0 bases, with 10 bases left between them. The CDR3 loop is CAAYRVNTEAFF. The CDR3 DNA is TGTGCCGCCTACAGGGTGAACACTGAAGCTTTCTTT.

This chain connects TRBV5-5 to TRBJ2-1; 8 positions match TRBD2. J was trimmed by 6 bases and V by 4 bases; bases with no gene match: 18. The CDR3 has 18 residues. Germline CDR1 SGHKS, CDR2 YYEKEE (reference sequence). CDR3 nucleotide sequence: TGTGCCAGCAGCATGACTAGCGCGAATCTCCTGGTGGGCAATGAGCAGTTCTTC. Translating gives CASSMTSANLLVGNEQFF. Full variable domain (outside the CDR3, taken from reference TRBV5-5 and TRBJ2-1): DAGVTQSPTHLIKTRGQQVTLRCSPISGHKSVSWYQQVLGQGPQFIFQYYEKEERGRGNFPDRFSARQFPNYSSELNVNALLLGDSALYLCASSMTSANLLVGNEQFFGPGTRLTVL.

This clone was counted a few times. V is TRBV6-5 and J is TRBJ1-2; 10 nucleotides match TRBD1. Germline V gene lookup returns CDR1 MNHEY and CDR2 SVGAGI. The CDR3 loop spans 15 amino acids. Trimming removed 5 bases from V and 2 bases from J; junction bases left unmatched: 5. The CDR3 loop is CASSRQGATNYGYTF. The CDR3 DNA follows: TGTGCCAGCAGTAGACAGGGGGCTACGAACTATGGCTACACCTTC.

This chain connects TRBV9 to TRBJ2-2; 9 nucleotides agree with TRBD2. CDR3 length: 15 amino acids. CDR1 is SGDLS and CDR2 is YYNGEE in the germline V gene. V trimming: 4 bases; J trimming: 4 bases; junction bases outside the gene matches: 5. The CDR3 here is CASSLAGKGTGELFF. Written as DNA, the CDR3 is TGTGCCAGCAGCCTAGCGGGAAAGGGCACCGGGGAGCTGTTTTTT.

This chain joins TRBV28 and TRBJ1-1; 7 nucleotides agree with TRBD1. The CDR3 consists of 15 residues. V trimming: 5 bases; J trimming: 1 base; junction bases outside the gene matches: 7. Looked up from germline, CDR1 is MDHEN and CDR2 is SYDVKM. CDR3: CASSDDRAKNTEAFF. CDR3 DNA sequence: TGTGCCAGCAGTGACGACAGGGCTAAGAACACTGAAGCTTTCTTT.

The chain couples TRBV6-5 to TRBJ1-2, with 8 bases fitting TRBD1. This CDR3 contains 13 residues. The V segment lost 2 bases and the J segment 5 bases; nucleotides outside the gene matches: 1. The germline CDR1 and CDR2 sequences are MNHEY and SVGAGI. The CDR3 sequence is CASSYQGAYGYTF. The CDR3 DNA follows: TGTGCCAGCAGTTACCAGGGGGCGTATGGCTACACCTTC.

This chain connects TRBV6-5 to TRBJ2-5; D gene ambiguous. CDR1 and CDR2 (germline): MNHEY, SVGAGI. The CDR3 has 14 residues. The germline V and J ends were trimmed by 5 bases and 2 bases, with 12 bases remaining between them. The CDR3 DNA sequence: TGTGCCAGCAGTCGCCTGAGTGGACAAGAGACCCAGTACTTC. Its translation: CASSRLSGQETQYF.

The rearrangement joins TRBV19 to TRBJ1-1, with D unclear. V was cut by 5 bases and J by 0 bases, with 13 bases left in between. The CDR3 is 15 amino acids. The germline V gene encodes CDR1 LNHDA and CDR2 SQIVND (reference sequence). The CDR3 DNA is TGTGCCAGTAGTTTTGGGGAAAACATGAACACTGAAGCTTTCTTT. Translation: CASSFGENMNTEAFF.

The genes are TRBV2 and TRBJ1-5; D perhaps matches TRBD1 (5 bases). Trimming took 5 bases from V and 9 from J, leaving 14 bases between them. CDR1 and CDR2 (germline): SNHLY, FYNNEI. The CDR3 extends over 13 amino acids. This CDR3 is CASSSQETSPQHF. CDR3 in DNA: TGTGCCAGCAGTTCACAGGAGACATCGCCCCAGCATTTT.

The V and J genes are TRBV4-1 and TRBJ2-7; possible D gene TRBD1, 6 bases. The CDR3 covers 15 residues. V shed 1 base and J shed 6 bases, with 16 bases lying between them. CDR1 is MGHRA and CDR2 is YSYEKL in the germline V gene. This CDR3 is CASSQGSRDKPEQYF. CDR3 nucleotides: TGCGCCAGCAGCCAAGGTTCCAGGGACAAACCCGAGCAGTACTTC.

V and J are TRBV27 and TRBJ2-2; 10 nucleotides agree with TRBD1. Germline CDR1 reads MNHEY; CDR2 reads SMNVEV (reference sequence). The ends lost 8 bases at V and 7 bases at J; junction bases unmatched: 4. CDR3 length: 13 amino acids. The DNA of the CDR3 is TGTGCCAGCCGGGACAGGGGTATCGGGGAGCTGTTTTTT. Its translation: CASRDRGIGELFF.

This chain connects TRBV6-5 to TRBJ1-5; the match to TRBD1 covers 7 bases. Trimming at V came to 6 bases and at J to 4 bases, leaving 9 bases not matched to a gene. The CDR3 totals 15 residues. In germline, CDR1 is MNHEY, CDR2 SVGAGI. In DNA, the CDR3 is TGTGCCAGCAGCCGGGACAGAGCAAATAATCAGCCCCAGCATTTT. Translated, it gives CASSRDRANNQPQHF.

The chain combines TRBV27 with TRBJ2-7, with 7 bases matching TRBD2. The length of the CDR3 is 12 residues. CDR1 and CDR2 from the germline V gene are MNHEY and SMNVEV (reference sequence). The trim removed 6 bases at V and 2 bases at J, leaving 1 base unmatched. This CDR3 reads CASRSGTYEQYF. CDR3 nucleotides: TGTGCCAGCAGAAGCGGGACCTACGAGCAGTACTTC.

The chain has TRBV4-1 and TRBJ2-5; possibly TRBD2 for D (6 bases). Germline CDR1 MGHRA, CDR2 YSYEKL. This CDR3 comprises 19 residues. V dropped 5 bases and J dropped 2 bases, with 27 bases sitting between them. CDR3 nucleotides: TGCGCCAGCAGCAGTGGGGCGTGGAAGCTAGCGCAAATACAAGAGACCCAGTACTTC. It yields the protein CASSSGAWKLAQIQETQYF.

The chain recombines TRBV7-3 with TRBJ2-3, with a tentative D call TRBD2 (5 bases). Germline V gene data show CDR1 as SGHTA and CDR2 as FQGTGA. The CDR3 totals 13 residues. V lost 5 bases and J lost 6, with 12 bases in between. Here the CDR3 reads CASSRGQEDTQYF. CDR3 nucleotides: TGTGCCAGCAGCCGCGGGCAGGAGGATACGCAGTATTTT.

This rearrangement joins TRBV27 to TRBJ2-1; 9 bases align to TRBD1. CDR3 size: 14 residues. The germline V gene has CDR1 MNHEY and CDR2 SMNVEV (reference sequence). The ends lost 5 bases at V and 8 bases at J; junction bases unmatched: 7. CDR3 residues: CASSDRGGVDEQFF. The CDR3 region has the DNA TGTGCCAGCAGTGACAGGGGGGGAGTCGATGAGCAGTTCTTC.

The rearrangement uses TRBV28 and TRBJ2-5; 10 bases fit TRBD2. V trimming: 2 bases; J trimming: 1 base; junction bases outside the gene matches: 4. The CDR3 is 16 amino acids. Germline-derived CDR1 and CDR2 are MDHEN and SYDVKM. For the CDR3, the DNA is TGTGCCAGCAGTTTACGGCTAGCGGGAGTCCAAGAGACCCAGTACTTC. Translating gives CASSLRLAGVQETQYF.

This chain connects TRBV6-1 to TRBJ1-2, with D tentatively TRBD1 (5 bases). V shed 1 base and J shed 4 bases, with 13 bases lying between them. The CDR3 spans 15 residues. Germline CDR1 is MNHNS and CDR2 is SASEGT. In DNA, the CDR3 is TGTGCCAGCAGTGAAGGCGGGGGATTCGGCTATGGCTACACCTTC. It codes for CASSEGGGFGYGYTF.

The chain combines TRBV6-6 with TRBJ1-1; D possibly corresponds to TRBD1 (5 bases). Germline lookup yields CDR1 MNHNY and CDR2 SVGAGI (reference sequence). There are 14 residues in the CDR3. The V gene lost 5 bases and the J gene lost 7 bases, with 17 bases spanning the gap. The CDR3 loop is CASSRSGIGGEAFF. The CDR3 region has the DNA TGTGCCAGCAGTCGATCAGGGATAGGTGGTGAAGCTTTCTTT.

The rearrangement links TRBV6-4 to TRBJ2-1; 9 bases map to TRBD2. V trimming: 4 bases; J trimming: 5 bases; junction bases outside the gene matches: 3. CDR1 MRHNA and CDR2 SNTAGT come from the germline V gene. The length of the CDR3 is 14 residues. The CDR3 sequence is CASSVAGGNNEQFF. As DNA, the CDR3 is TGTGCCAGCAGTGTGGCGGGAGGGAACAATGAGCAGTTCTTC.

Comment on this clone: This may be a read error, as it is one base from a much larger clone. The chain couples TRBV12-3 or TRBV12-4 to TRBJ1-1, with D perhaps TRBD1 (5 bases). V shed 3 bases and J shed 3 bases, with 8 bases lying between them. This CDR3 contains 13 residues. The CDR3 is CASSFGGDTEAFF. The CDR3 nucleotides are TGTGCCAGCAGTTTTGGGGGGGACACTGAAGCTTTCTTT.

The V call is TRBV5-1, the J call TRBJ1-4, with a possible D match to TRBD1 (5 bases). The length of the CDR3 is 13 residues. V was cut by 3 bases and J by 6 bases, with 9 bases left in between. Germline V gives CDR1 SGHRS, CDR2 YFSETQ. The DNA for the CDR3 is TGCGCCAGCAGCTCCGGGACTGATGAAAAACTGTTTTTT. Translation gives CASSSGTDEKLFF.

The CDR3 DNA follows: TGTGCCAGCAGCCTGGGACAGATGAACACTGAAGCTTTCTTT. Its protein is CASSLGQMNTEAFF. The chain employs TRBV5-4 and TRBJ1-1, with 7 bases aligning to TRBD1. Trimming took 4 bases from V and 0 from J; bases not matched to a gene: 3. The CDR3 covers 14 residues. From germline, CDR1 is SGHNT and CDR2 YYREEE (reference sequence).

The CDR3 loop is CASSQEWGAVEQYF. The CDR3 coding sequence is TGTGCCAGCAGCCAAGAATGGGGAGCGGTCGAGCAGTACTTC. This sequence joins TRBV3-1 (or the pseudogene TRBV3-2) and TRBJ2-7; D perhaps matches TRBD2 (5 bases). The CDR3 length is 14 residues. V was clipped by 0 bases and J by 6 bases, with 12 bases between them. Germline CDR1 reads LGHDT; CDR2 reads YNNKEL (reference sequence).

The rearrangement uses TRBV27 and TRBJ2-1, with a tentative D call TRBD2 (5 bases). Trimming removed 5 bases at V and 4 bases at J, with 18 bases between. Germline V gene lookup returns CDR1 MNHEY and CDR2 SMNVEV (reference sequence). The length of the CDR3 is 16 residues. The CDR3 protein is CASSLSLASSYNEQFF. The CDR3, as DNA: TGTGCCAGCAGTCTTAGCCTAGCCTCCAGTTACAATGAGCAGTTCTTC.

This clone was picked up one time. The chain has TRBV14 and TRBJ1-2; D is ambiguous. The ends were cut back, 0 bases at V and 3 bases at J, with 11 bases in the middle. Germline assignment: CDR1 SGHDN and CDR2 FVKESK. The CDR3 covers 15 residues. CDR3 nucleotide sequence: TGTGCCAGCAGCCAAGATCGCGAACCGTACTATGGCTACACCTTC. Translated: CASSQDREPYYGYTF.

This chain connects TRBV4-1 to TRBJ1-1; D remains ambiguous. The CDR3 extends over 18 amino acids. Between the trimmed V and J ends, which lost 4 bases and 0 bases, there was a span of 21 bases. Germline-derived CDR1 and CDR2 are MGHRA and YSYEKL. CDR3 DNA sequence: TGCGCCAGCAGCCGAACTTCCCCCGGCGCAGTTATGAACACTGAAGCTTTCTTT. It encodes CASSRTSPGAVMNTEAFF.

V is TRBV10-1 and J is TRBJ2-1, with TRBD1 as a possible D gene (6 bases). Germline V CDR1 and CDR2: WNHNN, SYGVQD (reference sequence). This CDR3 contains 14 residues. Between the trimmed V and J ends, which lost 2 bases and 8 bases, there was a span of 13 bases. CDR3 nucleotides: TGCGCCAGCAGTGAGCGACCCCAGGGGTATGAGCAGTTCTTC. Translating gives CASSERPQGYEQFF.

The CDR3 DNA sequence: TGTGCCAGCAGCAAAGAGGGATTACGGTACAGGGACGATTATGTCCAGATCACAGATACGCAGTATTTT. Amino acid sequence: CASSKEGLRYRDDYVQITDTQYF. This chain uses TRBV21-1 with TRBJ2-3; whether TRBD1, the table's D call, matches the DNA was not checked. TRBV21-1 is a pseudogene. The CDR3 has 23 residues.

The chain has TRBV10-2 and TRBJ2-5; tentatively, D is TRBD1 or TRBD2 (7 bases each). CDR1 is WSHSY, CDR2 SAAADI, per germline. V dropped 5 bases and J dropped 2 bases, with 15 bases sitting between them. The CDR3 length is 15 residues. The CDR3 DNA reads TGCGCCAGCAGTTCCAGGGGGGGGATTCAAGAGACCCAGTACTTC. This gives the protein CASSSRGGIQETQYF.